This is a list of T cell receptor beta chains from one sample in a study of cytomegalovirus exposure and HLA in healthy donors. Profiling relied on immunoSEQ multiplex PCR, and the TCRdb table lists in-frame clones only, not all of them. The sample gives fewer than 100,000 clones, over 75% of which show up once; 4% to 5.5% is in the top ten. The source material was PBMCs. The receptors were gathered from a male donor in good health and CMV-seropositive. The conserved cysteine and the conserved F or W are not part of the CDR3 here. Fields, in order: V gene, J gene, CDR3 protein.

>TRBV9|TRBJ2-3
ASSQVAGEPTDTQY
>TRBV7-3|TRBJ2-2
ASSTTGPNTGELF
>TRBV9|TRBJ1-4
ASSTTGGSNEKLF
>TRBV6-6|TRBJ2-7
ASSPGQGNTYEQY
>TRBV28|TRBJ2-1
ASRLPPLAGYNEQF
>TRBV30|TRBJ1-1
AWSGGSPEAF
>TRBV6-1|TRBJ1-2
ASSVTGGAVTNYGYT
>TRBV6-5|TRBJ2-1
ASSVDRYNEQF
>TRBV2|TRBJ1-3
ASSEVGQTLLGNTIY
>TRBV6-5|TRBJ1-1
ASSYLAGGTYEAF
>TRBV5-8|TRBJ2-2
ASSFPSGVTGELF
>TRBV11-2|TRBJ2-1
ASSLGIALYNEQF
>TRBV5-1|TRBJ2-1
ASSLGGLAGNWVGEQF
>TRBV7-6|TRBJ2-2
ASSYPDWGLRNTGELF
>TRBV6-6|TRBJ1-5
ASSYPPMGGNQPQH
>TRBV7-9|TRBJ1-3
ASSVGGGNTIY
>TRBV5-6|TRBJ2-7
ASSLSGGRWEQY
>TRBV2|TRBJ1-1
ASRVDRGSTEAF
>TRBV27|TRBJ2-7
ASSLSSSGEQY
>TRBV5-6|TRBJ2-3
ASSAGGTDTQY
>TRBV28|TRBJ2-1
ASSSYRPSGRFNEQF
>TRBV30|TRBJ1-5
AWSGGSNQPQH
>TRBV30|TRBJ2-2
AWNGQDTGELF
>TRBV7-8|TRBJ2-6
ASSPRTGSISVGANVLT
>TRBV7-2|TRBJ2-2
ASSLASSGRRSGELF
>TRBV7-9|TRBJ2-7
ASSRIQGAAYEQY
>TRBV5-1|TRBJ2-5
ASSFGQGFETQY
>TRBV2|TRBJ1-4
ASSPLGGSTNEKLF
>TRBV7-6|TRBJ2-5
ASSLGSGGVGETQY
>TRBV29-1|TRBJ2-7
SVEGLDEQY
>TRBV29-1|TRBJ2-1
SVSSLWGDEQF